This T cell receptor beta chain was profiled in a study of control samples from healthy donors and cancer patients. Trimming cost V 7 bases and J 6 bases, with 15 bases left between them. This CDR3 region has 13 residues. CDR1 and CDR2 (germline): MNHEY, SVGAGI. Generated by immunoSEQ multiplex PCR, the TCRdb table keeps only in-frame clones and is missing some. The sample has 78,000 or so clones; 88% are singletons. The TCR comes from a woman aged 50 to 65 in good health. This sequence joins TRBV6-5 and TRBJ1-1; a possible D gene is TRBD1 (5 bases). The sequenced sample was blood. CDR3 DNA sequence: TGTGCCAGCATATCGGGACGGACCGCTGAAGCTTTCTTT. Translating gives CASISGRTAEAFF.